This T cell receptor (beta chain) appears in the sequencing data of a study of OX40 agonist ivuxolimab in advanced cancers. With respect to the entire study: Ivuxolimab was an agonistic, fully human IgG2 monoclonal antibody directed against OX40 (CD134), a costimulatory receptor. Intravenous ivuxolimab was administered to patients every 2 weeks at six dose levels: 0.01, 0.1, 0.3, 1.5, 3 and 10 mg/kg. Among the approximately 50 dose-escalation patients, around 20 had hepatocellular carcinoma, 15 or so melanoma, 9 renal cell carcinoma and 9 head and neck cancer. In the dose-escalation cohort, 70% to 85% of patients were male, and the mean age was approximately 64 years, with a range of roughly 23 to 85. Patients were allowed to have had prior anti-PD-1, anti-PD-L1 or anti-CTLA-4 therapy, and around 40% of the dose-escalation patients had previously received checkpoint inhibitors. Partial responses occurred in three dose-escalation patients: two with cutaneous melanoma and one with hepatocellular carcinoma. Peripheral TCRbeta sequencing was intended to test whether TCR sequence diversity was altered and clonal T-cell expansion was caused by ivuxolimab. The paper covers the monotherapy dose-escalation part of the phase I ivuxolimab trial, which included N ≈ 52 patients.

Paper-wide results and their limitations: Antigen specificity was not determined for the clonally expanded peripheral T cells. After ivuxolimab, more expanded clones were found on average in CD8+ T cells than in CD4+ T cells. At doses of 0.1 to 3.0 mg/kg, clonal expansion of both CD4+ and CD8+ blood T cells was observed from baseline to week 6. Low levels of normalized T-cell clonal expansion were also seen in some patients who did not respond. In the 0.1-3.0 mg/kg groups, partial responders had among the lowest normalized peripheral clonal expansion, particularly in CD8+ T cells.

Genomic DNA was isolated from the sorted cells so that the TCRbeta CDR3 region could be sequenced. The immunoSEQ Assay was used to sequence the TCRbeta CDR3 regions. TCRdb took this table from immuneACCESS and kept in-frame rearrangements with V and J called. Such tables lack part of the clones; where checked against another copy, unresolved V genes explain under half of the gap, and the rest is unexplained. This sample lists about 46,000 clones; around 86% were detected once. The top ten clonotypes cover 10% to 12% of the sample. The CDR3 measures 17 amino acids from cysteine to phenylalanine. Just CDR3 DNA is preserved here, 51 bases in frame from base 1. For this clone: Its antigen target is currently unknown. There are no base qualities to consult, and no much larger clone falls within one base.

The trial excluded patients who had a history of autoimmune disease or who were on systemic immunosuppression. In every dose cohort, peripheral blood was drawn for TCR sequencing at baseline, cycle 4 day 1, and cycle 7 day 1. The samples were taken from a phase I, first-in-human, multicenter, open-label dose-escalation trial of ivuxolimab. Adults with locally advanced or metastatic melanoma, renal cell carcinoma, hepatocellular carcinoma or head and neck squamous cell carcinoma were enrolled in the trial. Before TCR sequencing, CD4+ and CD8+ T cells were separately sorted from peripheral blood. The chain was built from TRBV21-1 and TRBJ1-1. TRBV21-1 is assigned pseudogene status. The receptor was isolated from an adult with an advanced solid tumor such as melanoma, head and neck, liver or kidney cancer. The sequenced sample was CD4+ or CD8+ T cells sorted from blood, obtained in a trial of the OX40 agonist ivuxolimab. The nucleotide sequence is given as TGTGCCAGCAGCAAAGCGCGTCCGGAGACGCCGAACACTGAAGCTTTCTTT. Translated, it gives CASSKARPETPNTEAFF.